The present T cell receptor (beta chain) was sequenced within a study of cytomegalovirus exposure and HLA in healthy donors. Across the study: Earlier findings included over 90 million unique TCR beta sequences obtained from 150 million to 200 million T cells. The study's findings and limits: Apparent HLA restriction characterized most CMV-associated TCR beta chains in a later analysis.

Both 60 Vbeta primers and 13 Jbeta primers went into the PCR. Only in-frame clones appear in the TCRdb table, and some are missing; sequencing was by immunoSEQ multiplex PCR. This sample carries some 150,000 clones, around 73% of them seen once, and the ten largest clones take 1.4% to 1.5%. J gave up 5 bases and V 0 bases, and 2 bases lay outside the gene matches. CDR3 length: 15 amino acids. Germline CDR1 is SGDLS and CDR2 is YYNGEE. Notes on this clone: Antigen: not known.

V usage is TRBV9 and J usage is TRBJ2-1; 10 positions match TRBD2. Sequenced input: PBMCs. This sequence was found in a male donor in good health and CMV-seronegative. CDR3 nucleotides: TGTGCCAGCAGCGTAGGGACTAGCGGACACAATGAGCAGTTCTTC. Its translation is CASSVGTSGHNEQFF.